This entry concerns a single T cell receptor (beta chain). The antigen is undetermined. Trimming at V came to 4 bases and at J to 6 bases, leaving 6 bases not matched to a gene. The germline V gene encodes CDR1 SGHRS and CDR2 YFSETQ. The CDR3 sequence is 15 residues long. These data belong to a study of cytotoxic CD8 clonotypes in ibrutinib-treated CLL. Study-level points and caveats: Sustained-remission and progressing patients had unequal sampling times.

From cryopreserved PBMCs came 1.5 to 2.5 micrograms of genomic DNA used for TCR beta libraries. The method was immunoSEQ multiplex PCR; TCRdb's version includes in-frame clones alone and lacks a portion of them. The table includes around 310,000 clones, roughly 79% detected once. The V and J genes are TRBV5-1 and TRBJ2-3; 12 bases map to TRBD2. This receptor was obtained from a human donor with chronic lymphocytic leukemia. Material: PBMCs, obtained before ibrutinib treatment. CDR3 nucleotide sequence: TGCGCCAGCAGCCAGGGACTAGCGGGTCCGGATACGCAGTATTTT. Amino acids: CASSQGLAGPDTQYF.